This record looks at one T cell receptor (beta chain) sequence and its context. The data belong to a study of monozygotic twins with inflammatory bowel disease. Reprocessing the 5' RACE reads, TCRdb reports a single entry for every CDR3 protein and omits DNA. The clone table shows a few hundred thousand distinct CDR3 sequences, with the ten largest holding 5.5% to 6.5%. The CDR3 length is 15 residues. Germline values: CDR1 SEHNR, CDR2 FQNEAQ (reference sequence). V and J are TRBV7-9 and TRBJ1-5. The clonotype comes from a human donor with ulcerative colitis or Crohn's disease, or a healthy co-twin of an affected twin (not recorded which). The sequenced sample was blood. CDR3 sequence: CASSSDGRSNQPQHF.